These 31 T cell receptor beta chains originate from one sample sequenced in a study of vaccination effects on CD4 cells after COVID-19. Antigens for these TCRs are unknown. Using immunoSEQ multiplex PCR, the repertoire was profiled, and TCRdb retains in-frame clones only, with some absent. This table has 15,000 or so clones, about 77% appearing once. Viral peptide pool expansion of antigen-specific CD4+ T cells preceded sequencing in the ViraFEST assay. Investigators separated out CD4+ T cells once about eleven days of culture had passed. Participants completed two doses of the BNT162b2 or mRNA-1273 vaccine. The sequences come from CD4+ T cells from PBMCs cultured with HCoV-NL63 spike peptides, collected after COVID-19 vaccination. All receptors come from a human donor who received a COVID-19 vaccine.

This chain joins TRBV10-3 and TRBJ1-2; D ambiguous. The germline CDR1 and CDR2 sequences are ENHRY and SYGVKD. CDR3 length: 13 amino acids. V dropped 2 bases and J dropped 8 bases, with 12 bases sitting between them. The CDR3 is CAISEGRENGYTF. The DNA of the CDR3 is TGTGCCATCAGTGAGGGACGCGAAAACGGCTACACCTTC.

V gene TRBV27 combines with J gene TRBJ1-1, with TRBD1 matching over 7 bases. Unmatched junction bases numbered 1, after V lost 0 bases and J lost 0 bases. The germline CDR1 and CDR2 sequences are MNHEY and SMNVEV (reference sequence). This CDR3 comprises 15 residues. CDR3 loop: CASSLSGTVNTEAFF. DNA of the CDR3: TGTGCCAGCAGTTTATCGGGGACAGTGAACACTGAAGCTTTCTTT.

The gene calls are TRBV7-2 and TRBJ1-3; 7 positions match TRBD1. CDR1 and CDR2 from the germline V gene are SGHTA and FQGNSA. This CDR3 spans 15 amino acids. With V trimmed by 5 bases and J by 3 bases, 7 bases remained unmatched. CDR3 amino acids: CASSGTANFGNTIYF. CDR3 bases: TGTGCCAGCAGCGGGACAGCAAACTTTGGAAACACCATATATTTT. Full variable domain (remainder filled in from reference TRBV7-2 and TRBJ1-3): GAGVSQSPSNKVTEKGKDVELRCDPISGHTALYWYRQSLGQGLEFLIYFQGNSAPDKSGLPSDRFSAERTGGSVSTLTIQRTQQEDSAVYLCASSGTANFGNTIYFGEGSWLTVV.

The V and J genes are TRBV2 and TRBJ2-1; 8 positions match TRBD2. J was trimmed by 10 bases and V by 4 bases; bases with no gene match: 9. CDR3 length equals 14 residues. The V gene's germline CDR1 is SNHLY and CDR2 FYNNEI. CDR3: CASSVDGGAREQFF. The CDR3, as DNA: TGTGCCAGCAGTGTTGACGGGGGGGCCAGAGAGCAGTTCTTC.

This chain uses TRBV9 with TRBJ1-5; 8 nucleotides align to TRBD1. Unmatched junction bases numbered 4, after V lost 3 bases and J lost 5 bases. This CDR3 is built from 14 residues. CDR1 is SGDLS and CDR2 is YYNGEE in the germline V gene. DNA of the CDR3: TGTGCCAGCAGCGCAGGGGGCCCCGATCAGCCCCAGCATTTT. Amino acids: CASSAGGPDQPQHF.

The rearrangement uses TRBV15 and TRBJ2-3; 9 bases match TRBD2. With 0 bases clipped from V and 4 bases from J, the junction kept 8 bases outside the gene matches. Germline-derived CDR1 and CDR2 are LNHNV and YYDKDF (reference sequence). The length of the CDR3 is 17 residues. CDR3 region: CATSRDAAGGGSDTQYF. In DNA form, the CDR3 reads TGTGCCACCAGCAGAGACGCAGCGGGAGGAGGGTCAGATACGCAGTATTTT.

This clone was seen just once. CDR3 region: CAWSPFRSPLHF. CDR3 in DNA: TGTGCCTGGAGTCCCTTCAGGTCACCCCTCCACTTT. The genes are TRBV30 and TRBJ1-6, with D unclear. The germline V and J ends were trimmed by 2 bases and 10 bases, with 9 bases remaining between them. The CDR3 spans 12 residues. From germline, CDR1 is GTSNPN and CDR2 SVGIG (reference sequence).

The chain has TRBV5-6 and TRBJ2-1, with 8 bases that match TRBD1. The germline gives CDR1 SGHDT, CDR2 YYEEEE. This CDR3 is built from 14 residues. With V trimmed by 2 bases and J by 6 bases, 4 bases remained unmatched. CDR3 bases: TGTGCCAGCAGCTTTGGACAGGGTGGCAATGAGCAGTTCTTC. Protein: CASSFGQGGNEQFF.

The gene calls are TRBV6-6 and TRBJ2-7; the D gene is possibly TRBD1 (5 bases). Trimming removed 2 bases from V and 3 bases from J, with 8 bases in between. CDR3 length: 13 amino acids. Per the germline V gene, CDR1 is MNHNY and CDR2 is SVGAGI (reference sequence). The CDR3 spells CASSYPQGYEQYF. CDR3 bases: TGTGCCAGCAGTTACCCGCAGGGCTACGAGCAGTACTTC.

The J gene is TRBJ1-1, the V gene TRBV29-1; no clear D. The CDR3 spans 14 residues. V was shortened by 7 bases and J by 3 bases, with 18 bases between the two germline ends. Germline V gene sequence: CDR1 SQVTM, CDR2 ANQGSEA. CDR3 sequence reads: CSARRLEEDTEAFF. In nucleotides, the CDR3 is TGCAGCGCCCGGAGACTAGAGGAGGACACTGAAGCTTTCTTT.

The genes are TRBV19 and TRBJ1-2, with TRBD1 matching over 8 bases. V was pared by 5 bases and J by 7 bases, with 9 bases of the junction left unmatched. CDR1 and CDR2 from the germline V gene are LNHDA and SQIVND (reference sequence). CDR3 size: 14 residues. CDR3 sequence (DNA): TGTGCCAGTAGTGCCAGGACAGGGTTGAGTGGCTACACCTTC. This translates into CASSARTGLSGYTF.

This chain connects TRBV7-2 to TRBJ2-7; tentatively, D is TRBD1 or TRBD2 (5 bases each). The CDR3 runs to 15 residues. The V gene lost 1 base and the J gene lost 0 bases, with 10 bases spanning the gap. Germline V gives CDR1 SGHTA, CDR2 FQGNSA. The CDR3 sequence: CASSLVGESSYEQYF. CDR3 bases: TGTGCCAGCAGCTTAGTGGGGGAAAGCTCCTACGAGCAGTACTTC.

The chain employs TRBV7-2 and TRBJ2-7; D not certain. The CDR3 is made up of 13 amino acids. V lost 2 bases and J 3 bases, leaving 8 bases between the germline ends. Germline lookup yields CDR1 SGHTA and CDR2 FQGNSA. The CDR3 DNA follows: TGTGCCAGCAGCTTACGGAATGACTACGAGCAGTACTTC. Protein sequence: CASSLRNDYEQYF. The full variable domain, in which reference TRBV7-2 and TRBJ2-7 provide the parts outside the CDR3, is GAGVSQSPSNKVTEKGKDVELRCDPISGHTALYWYRQSLGQGLEFLIYFQGNSAPDKSGLPSDRFSAERTGGSVSTLTIQRTQQEDSAVYLCASSLRNDYEQYFGPGTRLTVT.

This chain links TRBV11-2 with TRBJ1-4; D unresolved. The germline CDR1 and CDR2 sequences are SGHAT and FQNNGV. V dropped 2 bases and J dropped 3 bases, with 13 bases sitting between them. The CDR3 is 16 amino acids. CDR3 bases: TGTGCCAGCAGCTTACTGGGGAGCGTGGCTAATGAAAAACTGTTTTTT. Its translation: CASSLLGSVANEKLFF.

The CDR3 region has the DNA TGCAGTGCTAGTTCTGCGGCGGATAGTAACACTGAAGCTTTCTTT. Translating gives CSASSAADSNTEAFF. J is TRBJ1-1 and V is TRBV20-1; D is unclear. Per the germline V gene, CDR1 is DFQATT and CDR2 is SNEGSKA (reference sequence). CDR3 length equals 15 residues. V gave up 3 bases and J gave up 2 bases, with 16 bases separating them.

The CDR3 region has the DNA TGTGCCACCAGTGAACCAGCGGGCGGGCCACCCCTCCACTTT. It is translated as CATSEPAGGPPLHF. This chain links TRBV24-1 with TRBJ1-6, with D unclear. Trimming shortened V by 4 bases and J by 11 bases, and 14 bases separated the two germline ends. The length of the CDR3 is 14 residues. The V gene's germline CDR1 is KGHDR and CDR2 SFDVKD.

J is TRBJ2-1 and V is TRBV9; D is ambiguous. Trimming took 0 bases from V and 2 from J, leaving 3 bases between them. Germline V gene data show CDR1 as SGDLS and CDR2 as YYNGEE. The CDR3 has 13 amino acids. The CDR3 sequence is CASSVDPYNEQFF. CDR3 nucleotide sequence: TGTGCCAGCAGCGTAGATCCCTACAATGAGCAGTTCTTC. Complete variable domain (other parts from reference TRBV9 and TRBJ2-1): DSGVTQTPKHLITATGQRVTLRCSPRSGDLSVYWYQQSLDQGLQFLIQYYNGEERAKGNILERFSAQQFPDLHSELNLSSLELGDSALYFCASSVDPYNEQFFGPGTRLTVL.

The chain is built from TRBV6-1 and TRBJ1-1; D unclear. The CDR3 runs 13 residues. Germline CDR1 reads MNHNS; CDR2 reads SASEGT. The V gene lost 2 bases and the J gene lost 4 bases, with 8 bases spanning the gap. Written as DNA, the CDR3 is TGTGCCAGCAGTGAAAGTGGCCCCACTGAAGCTTTCTTT. Its translation: CASSESGPTEAFF.

There are a few counts of this clone. The chain has TRBV7-2 and TRBJ2-5; D is unclear. Trimming left V 5 bases short and J 2 bases short, with 21 bases between. Germline CDR1 reads SGHTA; CDR2 reads FQGNSA. The length of the CDR3 is 17 residues. The CDR3 coding sequence is TGTGCCAGCAGCACCCTCCCGGGCCCTTTGGCACAAGAGACCCAGTACTTC. Amino acid sequence: CASSTLPGPLAQETQYF.

The rearrangement uses TRBV25-1 and TRBJ1-1; D perhaps matches TRBD1 (5 bases). The CDR3 is made up of 15 amino acids. Per the germline V gene, CDR1 is MGHDK and CDR2 is SYGVNS. The V end lost 5 bases, the J end lost 4 bases, and 17 bases lay between the germline ends. CDR3: CASSRGSGIRTEAFF. CDR3 sequence (DNA): TGTGCCAGCAGTAGGGGCTCCGGGATTCGCACTGAAGCTTTCTTT.

The V gene is TRBV24-1, the J gene TRBJ2-1; TRBD1 aligns across 9 bases. Germline V gene lookup returns CDR1 KGHDR and CDR2 SFDVKD. Trimming cost V 2 bases and J 5 bases; bases outside gene matches: 3. This CDR3 comprises 15 residues. The CDR3 sequence: CATSDSRTGDNEQFF. DNA of the CDR3: TGTGCCACCAGTGATTCTCGGACAGGGGACAATGAGCAGTTCTTC.

V and J are TRBV11-2 and TRBJ1-2; D gene unclear. Germline lookup yields CDR1 SGHAT and CDR2 FQNNGV. The V gene lost 4 bases and the J gene lost 8 bases, with 17 bases spanning the gap. The length of the CDR3 is 14 residues. The DNA of the CDR3 is TGTGCCAGCAGCTCCGACCGACACAAGCGAGGCTACACCTTC. It encodes CASSSDRHKRGYTF.

There are a few counts of this clone. The chain is built from TRBV30 and TRBJ1-3; tentatively, D is TRBD1 (6 bases). The length of the CDR3 is 15 residues. Trimming left V 1 base short and J 4 bases short, with 14 bases between. The germline gives CDR1 GTSNPN, CDR2 SVGIG (reference sequence). The CDR3 DNA reads as TGTGCCTGGAGTGACCAAACCGACAGGGGAAACACCATATATTTT. It encodes CAWSDQTDRGNTIYF.

The chain carries TRBV4-1 and TRBJ1-2; D possibly corresponds to TRBD1 (5 bases). The CDR3 length is 14 residues. V lost 0 bases to trimming and J lost 8 bases, with 13 bases between them. In germline, CDR1 is MGHRA, CDR2 YSYEKL. Here the CDR3 reads CASSQEWDPRGYTF. CDR3 bases: TGCGCCAGCAGCCAAGAATGGGACCCGAGGGGCTACACCTTC.

The chain is built from TRBV4-2 and TRBJ2-1; 16 nucleotides agree with TRBD2. Germline CDR1 reads LGHNA; CDR2 reads YNFKEQ. This CDR3 is built from 19 residues. The trim removed 2 bases at V and 2 bases at J, leaving 6 bases unmatched. The CDR3 coding sequence is TGTGCCAGCAGCCAACTGGGACTAGCGGGAGGGGGCCCCTACAATGAGCAGTTCTTC. It codes for CASSQLGLAGGGPYNEQFF.

The J gene is TRBJ2-1, the V gene TRBV9, with unresolved D. Germline V gene sequence: CDR1 SGDLS, CDR2 YYNGEE. Trimming pared 7 bases from V and 5 bases from J, leaving 10 bases between. This CDR3 is built from 12 residues. CDR3 region: CASGPRHNEQFF. Written as DNA, the CDR3 is TGTGCCAGCGGCCCCAGACACAATGAGCAGTTCTTC.

V and J are TRBV20-1 and TRBJ2-6; 8 positions agree with TRBD1. Germline CDR1 and CDR2: DFQATT and SNEGSKA (reference sequence). The V gene end was trimmed by 3 bases and the J gene end by 1 base; junction bases not matched to a gene: 5. This CDR3 is built from 16 residues. CDR3 region: CSASPGGASGANVLTF. The CDR3 nucleotides are TGCAGTGCTAGTCCAGGGGGCGCATCTGGGGCCAACGTCCTGACTTTC.

This chain uses TRBV11-2 with TRBJ1-6, with D possibly matching TRBD1 (6 bases). Germline-derived CDR1 and CDR2 are SGHAT and FQNNGV. The CDR3 covers 15 residues. Trimming took off 1 base at V and 9 bases at J, with 13 bases between the two ends. The CDR3 nucleotides are TGTGCCAGCAGCTTAGGAGGGCAGGGGCGTTCACCCCTCCACTTT. Its protein is CASSLGGQGRSPLHF.

The chain combines TRBV9 with TRBJ1-4; D perhaps matches TRBD1 (5 bases). Germline V gene data show CDR1 as SGDLS and CDR2 as YYNGEE. The CDR3 length is 17 residues. V lost 0 bases and J lost 4, with 16 bases in between. CDR3 bases: TGTGCCAGCAGCGTAGGAGGGGCGCGGGTAATTAATGAAAAACTGTTTTTT. This encodes CASSVGGARVINEKLFF. The variable domain in full, with the rest retrieved from reference TRBV9 and TRBJ1-4, is DSGVTQTPKHLITATGQRVTLRCSPRSGDLSVYWYQQSLDQGLQFLIQYYNGEERAKGNILERFSAQQFPDLHSELNLSSLELGDSALYFCASSVGGARVINEKLFFGSGTQLSVL.

This clone was recorded once. V and J are TRBV5-1 and TRBJ1-5; possibly TRBD1 for D (6 bases). V was pared by 4 bases and J by 1 base, with 12 bases between. Germline loops: CDR1 SGHRS, CDR2 YFSETQ. CDR3 length: 15 residues. The CDR3 region has the DNA TGCGCCAGCAGCCCGGACAGTAAGAGCAATCAGCCCCAGCATTTT. Translating gives CASSPDSKSNQPQHF. The variable domain in full, completed from reference TRBV5-1 and TRBJ1-5, reads KAGVTQTPRYLIKTRGQQVTLSCSPISGHRSVSWYQQTPGQGLQFLFEYFSETQRNKGNFPGRFSGRQFSNSRSEMNVSTLELGDSALYLCASSPDSKSNQPQHFGDGTRLSIL.

This clone appeared once. The gene calls are TRBV5-1 and TRBJ2-1; no reliable D call. The germline V and J ends were trimmed by 0 bases and 10 bases, with 14 bases remaining between them. Germline V gene lookup returns CDR1 SGHRS and CDR2 YFSETQ. CDR3 length: 14 amino acids. CDR3 sequence (DNA): TGCGCCAGCAGCTTGGCGAAGGTAGATGGGGAGCAGTTCTTC. As protein: CASSLAKVDGEQFF.